This is a list of T cell receptor beta chains from one sample in a study of blood T cell repertoires in COVID-19. Libraries were prepared by immunoSEQ multiplex PCR; TCRdb keeps only in-frame clonotypes and omits some of them. The table has 100,000 to 150,000 clones, around three quarters seen once. The specimen was peripheral blood. The source of these receptors is a man between 40 and 49 years old with active or convalescent COVID-19. The conserved cysteine and the conserved F or W are not part of the CDR3 here. Expanded clones are given a class, and other clones once, few, many or no size at all.

V	J	size	CDR3
TRBV6-5	TRBJ1-2	NA	ASSYKDINYGYT
TRBV6-5	TRBJ1-4	NA	ASRRTAATNEKLF
TRBV5-5	TRBJ2-1	few	ASSLLGDNEQF
TRBV4-1	TRBJ2-1	NA	ASSQGGIAGYNEQF
TRBV10-1	TRBJ2-1	NA	ATSPGLAGGGEQF
TRBV7-9	TRBJ1-3	NA	ASSLWAGSGNTIY
TRBV7-9	TRBJ1-4	NA	ASSPGVGDEKLF
TRBV5-1	TRBJ2-3	NA	ASTRLAGGADTQY
TRBV24-1	TRBJ2-3	few	ATGASGGLKTDADTQY
TRBV28	TRBJ1-4	NA	ASSRGDEKLF
TRBV18	TRBJ1-1	NA	ASSRDRGYEAF
TRBV7-6	TRBJ2-5	NA	ASQKLAGGGEAQY
TRBV3-1/TRBV3-2	TRBJ2-4	NA	ASSHAGTGMY
TRBV15	TRBJ1-1	NA	ATSGGGSRTEAF
TRBV5-6	TRBJ1-2	NA	ASRGDRVDYGYT
TRBV27	TRBJ2-7	NA	ASARDRAYEQY
TRBV6-4	TRBJ2-2	NA	ASSASGGYTGELF
TRBV29-1	TRBJ2-7	NA	SVGIEGLSYEQY
TRBV5-1	TRBJ1-1	NA	ASSLGTGTNTEAF
TRBV6-5	TRBJ2-7	NA	ASSRTGPPREQY
TRBV7-3	TRBJ2-2	once	ASGLAGGLNTGELF
TRBV5-1	TRBJ2-5	once	ASSSNGRGNSETQY
TRBV24-1	TRBJ2-5	NA	ATSDPVAGGMETQY
TRBV19	TRBJ2-7	NA	ASKSQGDYEQY
TRBV2	TRBJ2-1	NA	ASERTSGSGEQF
TRBV28	TRBJ2-1	NA	ASSSPDINEQF
TRBV7-9	TRBJ2-1	NA	ASSLGRGGEQF
TRBV11-3	TRBJ1-2	few	ASSLGGGDHSGYT
TRBV7-3	TRBJ2-1	NA	ASRSEASGEDEQF
TRBV6-5	TRBJ1-2	NA	ASSPKGVGYT
TRBV15	TRBJ2-5	NA	ATSARSGGFETQY
TRBV14	TRBJ2-1	NA	ASNPPGSGKGSYNEQF
TRBV18	TRBJ1-3	NA	ASSPDRSSGNTIY
TRBV6-5	TRBJ2-7	NA	ASSRTGEQY
TRBV11-3	TRBJ2-1	NA	ASSLLADNEQF
TRBV30	TRBJ1-4	few	AWSEGGASSEKLF
TRBV3-1/TRBV3-2	TRBJ1-3	NA	ASSQQGAQTGNTIY
TRBV29-1	TRBJ2-1	NA	SVAKTSGVSNEQF
TRBV19	TRBJ1-1	few	ASTADRFNTEAF
TRBV7-9	TRBJ1-2	NA	ATWRQIYGYT
TRBV28	TRBJ1-2	NA	ASSLGDRGFGYT
TRBV24-1	TRBJ1-5	NA	ATSDFGFQPQH
TRBV7-9	TRBJ1-1	once	ASSLVRGQASEAF
TRBV15	TRBJ2-3	few	ATSRGGPTDTQY
TRBV30	TRBJ2-1	NA	AWSVLRTGRDNEQF
TRBV9	TRBJ2-5	NA	ASSVEGTTQETQY
TRBV10-1	TRBJ2-3	NA	ASGLAGTDTQY